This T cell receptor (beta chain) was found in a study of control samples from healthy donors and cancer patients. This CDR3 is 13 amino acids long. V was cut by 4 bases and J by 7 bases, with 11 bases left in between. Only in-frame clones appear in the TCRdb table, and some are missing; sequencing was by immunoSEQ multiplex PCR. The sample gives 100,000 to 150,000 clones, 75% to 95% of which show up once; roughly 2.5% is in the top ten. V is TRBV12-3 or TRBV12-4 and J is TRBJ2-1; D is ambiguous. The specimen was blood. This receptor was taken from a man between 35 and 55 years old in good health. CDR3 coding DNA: TGTGCCAGCAGTTGGTCTCCAACAAATGAGCAGTTCTTC. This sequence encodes CASSWSPTNEQFF.